These T cell receptor beta chains were read from a single sample in a study of blood T cell repertoires in COVID-19. Clones were read by immunoSEQ multiplex PCR, and TCRdb kept only the in-frame ones, dropping some. In the table there are over 150,000 clones, almost 85% of which are singletons. Source material: peripheral blood. All receptors come from a man aged 18 to 35 with active or convalescent COVID-19. CDR3s include the opening cysteine and the closing phenylalanine or tryptophan. The D gene is left open where the match is weak.

v_gene,d_gene,j_gene,CDR3aa,CDR3nt
TRBV7-6,TRBD2,TRBJ2-1,CASSLDRSSGGLGEQFF,TGTGCCAGCAGCTTAGATCGGAGTAGCGGGGGCCTGGGCGAGCAGTTCTTC
TRBV12-5,.,TRBJ2-2,CASGLDPTDAGELFF,TGTGCTAGTGGTTTGGACCCGACAGACGCCGGGGAGCTGTTTTTT
TRBV4-2,TRBD2,TRBJ2-7,CASSQGLAGEQYF,TGTGCCAGCAGCCAAGGACTAGCGGGAGAGCAGTACTTC
TRBV19,.,TRBJ1-1,CASSTLTGGTEAFF,TGTGCCAGTAGTACCCTTACCGGAGGGACTGAAGCTTTCTTT
TRBV13,.,TRBJ1-1,CASSLNRAQGFANTEAFF,TGTGCCAGCAGCTTAAATAGGGCACAGGGTTTCGCGAACACTGAAGCTTTCTTT
TRBV4-3,TRBD2,TRBJ2-3,CASSQVMGTSGLTDTQYF,TGCGCCAGCAGCCAAGTAATGGGGACTAGCGGACTCACAGATACGCAGTATTTT
TRBV28,TRBD1,TRBJ1-5,CASYRQGGTQPQHF,TGTGCCAGCTACAGACAGGGGGGAACTCAGCCCCAGCATTTT
TRBV2,.,TRBJ1-6,CASVAREHNSPLHF,TGTGCCAGCGTGGCGAGGGAGCATAATTCACCCCTCCACTTT
TRBV7-2,TRBD1,TRBJ1-2,CASSSGQALSYTF,TGTGCCAGCAGCTCAGGACAGGCTTTAAGCTACACCTTC
TRBV6-2/TRBV6-3,TRBD2,TRBJ2-3,CASSYATSGRPTDTQYF,TGTGCCAGCAGTTACGCGACTAGCGGGAGGCCGACAGATACGCAGTATTTT
TRBV15,TRBD1,TRBJ1-1,CATSRSGRGYTEAFF,TGTGCCACCAGCAGAAGTGGCAGGGGGTACACTGAAGCTTTCTTT
TRBV11-3,.,TRBJ2-3,CASSLGSTRRDTQYF,TGTGCCAGCAGCTTAGGTAGCACTCGACGAGATACGCAGTATTTT
TRBV15,TRBD1,TRBJ2-7,CATSRDFATGKDF,TGTGCCACCAGCAGAGATTTCGCGACAGGGAAGGACTTC
TRBV2,TRBD1,TRBJ1-3,CASSGGDRGGNTIYF,TGTGCCAGCAGTGGAGGGGACAGGGGAGGAAACACCATATATTTT